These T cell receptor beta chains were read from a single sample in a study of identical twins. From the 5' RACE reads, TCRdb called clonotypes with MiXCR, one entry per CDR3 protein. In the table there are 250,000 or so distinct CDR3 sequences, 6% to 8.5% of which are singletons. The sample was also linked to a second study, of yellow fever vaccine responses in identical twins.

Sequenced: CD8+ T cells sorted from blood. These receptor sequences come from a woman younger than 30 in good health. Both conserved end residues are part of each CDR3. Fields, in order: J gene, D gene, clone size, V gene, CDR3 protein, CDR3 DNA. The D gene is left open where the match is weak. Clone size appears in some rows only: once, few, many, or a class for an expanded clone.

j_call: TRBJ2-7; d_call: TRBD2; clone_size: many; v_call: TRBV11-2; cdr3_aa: CASSPGLAVYEQYF; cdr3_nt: TGTGCCAGCAGCCCCGGACTAGCGGTCTACGAGCAGTACTTC
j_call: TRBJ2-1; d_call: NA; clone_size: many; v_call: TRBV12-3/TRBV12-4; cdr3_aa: CASSPGPYNEQFF; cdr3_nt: TGTGCCAGCAGTCCCGGGCCCTACAATGAGCAGTTCTTC
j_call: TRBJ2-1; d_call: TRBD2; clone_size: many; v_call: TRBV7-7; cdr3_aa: CASSLSSGVGDEQFF; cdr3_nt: TGTGCCAGCAGCTTGTCTAGCGGGGTAGGGGATGAGCAGTTCTTC
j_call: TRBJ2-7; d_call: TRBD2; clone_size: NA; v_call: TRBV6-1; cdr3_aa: CASRDASGGSYEQYF; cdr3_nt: TGTGCCAGCAGAGATGCTAGCGGAGGATCCTACGAGCAGTACTTC
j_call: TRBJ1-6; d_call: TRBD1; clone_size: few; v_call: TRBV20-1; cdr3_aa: CSAREGTGLNSPLHF; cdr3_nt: TGCAGTGCTAGAGAAGGGACAGGGTTGAATTCACCCCTCCACTTT
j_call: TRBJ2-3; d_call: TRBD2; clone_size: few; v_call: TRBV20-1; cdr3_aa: CSAREGGSSTDTQYF; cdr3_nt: TGCAGTGCTAGAGAGGGGGGGTCTAGCACAGATACGCAGTATTTT
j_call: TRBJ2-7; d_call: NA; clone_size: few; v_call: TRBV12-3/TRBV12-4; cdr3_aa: CASSAGQTYEQYF; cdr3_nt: TGTGCCAGCAGCGCGGGACAAACCTACGAGCAGTACTTC
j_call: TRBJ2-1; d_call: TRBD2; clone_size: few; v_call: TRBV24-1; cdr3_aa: CATSDSSGLSGSYNEQFF; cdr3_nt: TGTGCCACCAGTGATTCCTCCGGACTAAGCGGGAGTTACAATGAGCAGTTCTTC
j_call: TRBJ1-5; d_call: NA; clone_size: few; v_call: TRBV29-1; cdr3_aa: CSVVDGVAFQHF; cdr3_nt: TGCAGCGTTGTGGACGGCGTCGCTTTCCAGCATTTT
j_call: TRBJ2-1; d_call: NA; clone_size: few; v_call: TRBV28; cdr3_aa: CASSLGVSTEQFF; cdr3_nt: TGTGCCAGCAGTTTAGGGGTGAGCACTGAGCAGTTCTTC
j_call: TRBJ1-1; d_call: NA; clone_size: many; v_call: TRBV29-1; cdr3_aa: CSVRRAGTDTEAFF; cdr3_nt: TGCAGCGTCCGAAGGGCAGGAACGGACACTGAAGCTTTCTTT
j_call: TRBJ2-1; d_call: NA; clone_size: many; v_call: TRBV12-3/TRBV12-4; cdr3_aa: CAILGKAYNEQFF; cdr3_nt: TGTGCCATCCTTGGTAAGGCCTACAATGAGCAGTTCTTC
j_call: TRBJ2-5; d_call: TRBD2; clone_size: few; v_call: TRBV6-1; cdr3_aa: CASSDGLAGGLRSETQYF; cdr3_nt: TGTGCCAGCAGCGACGGACTAGCGGGGGGGCTCCGTTCGGAGACCCAGTACTTC
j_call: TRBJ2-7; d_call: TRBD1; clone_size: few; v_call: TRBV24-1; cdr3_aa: CATSEGGRYEQYF; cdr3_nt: TGTGCCACCAGTGAAGGGGGCCGGTACGAGCAGTACTTC
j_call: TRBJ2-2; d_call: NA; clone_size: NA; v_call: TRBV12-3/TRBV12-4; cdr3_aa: CASSSVGELFF; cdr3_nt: TGTGCCAGCAGCTCCGTCGGGGAGCTGTTTTTT
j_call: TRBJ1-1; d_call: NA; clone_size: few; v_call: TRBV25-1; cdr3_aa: CASSESTGRGTEAFF; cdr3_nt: TGTGCCAGCAGTGAATCCACGGGGCGCGGCACTGAAGCTTTCTTT
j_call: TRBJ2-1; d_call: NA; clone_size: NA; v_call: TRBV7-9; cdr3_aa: CASSPTGESNEQFF; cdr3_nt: TGTGCCAGCAGCCCCACCGGCGAATCCAATGAGCAGTTCTTC
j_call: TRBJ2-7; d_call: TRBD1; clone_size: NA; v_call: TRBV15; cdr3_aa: CATSMDRDHEQYF; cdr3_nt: TGTGCCACCAGCATGGACAGGGACCACGAGCAGTACTTC
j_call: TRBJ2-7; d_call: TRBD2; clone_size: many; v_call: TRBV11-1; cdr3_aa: CASSPTISTSGSPYEQYF; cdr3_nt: TGTGCCAGCAGCCCGACCATTAGTACTAGCGGGAGTCCGTACGAGCAGTACTTC
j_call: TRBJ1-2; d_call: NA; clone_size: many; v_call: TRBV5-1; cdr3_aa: CASSSSGVDGYTF; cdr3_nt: TGCGCCAGCAGTTCGAGCGGGGTGGATGGCTACACCTTC